This entry lists 19 T cell receptor beta chains sequenced from one sample in a study of cytomegalovirus exposure and HLA in healthy donors. The PCR contained 60 Vbeta and 13 Jbeta primers. Only in-frame clones appear in the TCRdb table, and some are missing; sequencing was by immunoSEQ multiplex PCR. This table holds about 210,000 clones, roughly 87% found once. Sequenced material: PBMCs. Receptors originate from a boy aged 2 to 9 in good health and CMV-seronegative.

A word on this clone: Given the absence of the conserved phenylalanine or tryptophan at the CDR3 end, a read error is likely. The J gene is TRBJ1-2, the V gene TRBV4-1, with 8 bases lining up with TRBD1. Germline V CDR1 and CDR2: MGHRA, YSYEKL. With V trimmed by 1 base and J by 5 bases, 6 bases remained unmatched. The length of the CDR3 is 15 residues. The DNA of the CDR3 is TGCGCCAGCAGCCAAGGGGGACAGGTAGCTTATGGCTACACCTCC. Its protein product is CASSQGGQVAYGYTS.

The chain recombines TRBV19 with TRBJ1-5; 7 bases line up with TRBD1. This CDR3 region has 14 residues. Germline loops: CDR1 LNHDA, CDR2 SQIVND (reference sequence). The V segment lost 4 bases and the J segment 2 bases; nucleotides outside the gene matches: 2. The chain's CDR3 is CASSTGTGNQPQHF. CDR3 DNA sequence: TGTGCCAGTAGTACTGGGACAGGCAATCAGCCCCAGCATTTT. The whole variable domain, remainder taken from reference TRBV19 and TRBJ1-5, is DGGITQSPKYLFRKEGQNVTLSCEQNLNHDAMYWYRQDPGQGLRLIYYSQIVNDFQKGDIAEGYSVSREKKESFPLTVTSAQKNPTAFYLCASSTGTGNQPQHFGDGTRLSIL.

The rearrangement joins TRBV5-1 to TRBJ2-3, with D possibly TRBD1 on 6 matching bases. The CDR3 totals 15 residues. Per germline, CDR1 SGHRS and CDR2 YFSETQ. The V end lost 0 bases, the J end lost 0 bases, and 8 bases lay between the germline ends. CDR3 nucleotides: TGCGCCAGCAGCTTGGGACAGGCGAGCACAGATACGCAGTATTTT. As protein: CASSLGQASTDTQYF.

This clone was seen once. This rearrangement joins TRBV10-3 to TRBJ2-5; no reliable D call. With the DNA end fitting TRBJ2-7 better, the J assignment may be wrong. This CDR3 has 12 residues. Germline V gene data show CDR1 as ENHRY and CDR2 as SYGVKD. The DNA for the CDR3 is TGTGCCATCAGTGGCCTCCCGTACGAGCAGTACTTC. As protein: CAISGLPYEQYF.

This chain uses TRBV5-6 with TRBJ1-2; D might be TRBD1 (5 bases). The germline V gene has CDR1 SGHDT and CDR2 YYEEEE. Trimming cost V 0 bases and J 4 bases, with 10 bases left between them. The CDR3 sequence is 14 residues long. CDR3 residues: CASSLVGASYGYTF. In DNA form, the CDR3 reads TGTGCCAGCAGCTTGGTAGGGGCCAGCTATGGCTACACCTTC.

This clone has just one count. CDR3 nucleotide sequence: TGCGCCAGCAGCCCTAACCAGGAGGGGGGAAACACCATATATTTT. Protein: CASSPNQEGGNTIYF. The chain recombines TRBV23-1 with TRBJ1-3, with D maybe TRBD1 (5 bases). TRBV23-1 is designated an ORF whose function remains uncertain. The CDR3 is 15 amino acids. V lost 6 bases to trimming and J lost 4 bases, with 16 bases between them.

The chain combines TRBV5-1 with TRBJ1-1, with a tentative D call TRBD1 (6 bases). This CDR3 region has 14 residues. Germline CDR1 SGHRS, CDR2 YFSETQ. Trimming left V 7 bases short and J 0 bases short, with 13 bases between. The CDR3 region has the DNA TGCGCCAGCGCCTCGGACAGCCTGAACACTGAAGCTTTCTTT. Translated: CASASDSLNTEAFF. The variable domain in full, completed from reference TRBV5-1 and TRBJ1-1, reads KAGVTQTPRYLIKTRGQQVTLSCSPISGHRSVSWYQQTPGQGLQFLFEYFSETQRNKGNFPGRFSGRQFSNSRSEMNVSTLELGDSALYLCASASDSLNTEAFFGQGTRLTVV.

The chain employs TRBV29-1 and TRBJ2-1; 7 positions match TRBD2. Germline lookup yields CDR1 SQVTM and CDR2 ANQGSEA. J gave up 3 bases and V 7 bases, and 12 bases lay outside the gene matches. This CDR3 contains 15 residues. CDR3 DNA: TGCAGCGGGGGGGGGACTAAGACCAGCTACAATGAGCAGTTCTTC. Amino acid sequence: CSGGGTKTSYNEQFF.

V and J are TRBV5-1 and TRBJ1-1; tentatively, D is TRBD1 (5 bases). The V end lost 4 bases, the J end lost 1 base, and 14 bases lay between the germline ends. Germline V gene data show CDR1 as SGHRS and CDR2 as YFSETQ. This CDR3 is built from 15 residues. CDR3 coding DNA: TGCGCCAGCAGCCTATATAAAACAGGGAACACTGAAGCTTTCTTT. Amino acids: CASSLYKTGNTEAFF.

The J gene is TRBJ2-7, the V gene TRBV2, with 7 bases identical to TRBD2. The CDR3 runs to 13 residues. J was trimmed by 6 bases and V by 8 bases; bases with no gene match: 10. Germline CDR1 reads SNHLY; CDR2 reads FYNNEI. This CDR3 is CASLPGLVREQYF. The CDR3 nucleotides read TGTGCCAGCTTGCCCGGACTAGTGCGCGAGCAGTACTTC.

The V gene is TRBV6-1, the J gene TRBJ2-7; D might be TRBD2 (5 bases). CDR3 length equals 14 residues. CDR1 MNHNS and CDR2 SASEGT come from the germline V gene. V was cut by 6 bases and J by 0 bases, with 12 bases left in between. DNA for the CDR3: TGTGCCAGCAGCGGACGGAGGAGCTCCTACGAGCAGTACTTC. It codes for CASSGRRSSYEQYF.

This chain uses TRBV27 with TRBJ2-2, with D unclear. This CDR3 is 16 amino acids long. Between the trimmed V and J ends, which lost 1 base and 0 bases, there was a span of 9 bases. Germline values: CDR1 MNHEY, CDR2 SMNVEV (reference sequence). The CDR3 DNA sequence: TGTGCCAGCAGTTTATTAAGACTTGCGAACACCGGGGAGCTGTTTTTT. Translation gives CASSLLRLANTGELFF.

This clone turned up a few times. This rearrangement joins TRBV28 to TRBJ1-1; TRBD1 is a possible D gene (6 bases). Germline V gene lookup returns CDR1 MDHEN and CDR2 SYDVKM. The CDR3 contains 16 residues. V lost 6 bases and J lost 0, with 17 bases in between. The CDR3 DNA is TGTGCCAGCAGACCAGACAGGTTGGCGATGAACACTGAAGCTTTCTTT. It is translated as CASRPDRLAMNTEAFF.

This clone was detected a few times. The chain carries TRBV5-1 and TRBJ2-2, with a weak D call TRBD2 (5 bases). The CDR3 consists of 15 residues. Germline V CDR1 and CDR2: SGHRS, YFSETQ. The V end lost 4 bases, the J end lost 3 bases, and 13 bases lay between the germline ends. The CDR3 DNA reads as TGCGCCAGCAGCCATGGGGAGTTCGACACCGGGGAGCTGTTTTTT. It specifies CASSHGEFDTGELFF.

V gene TRBV18 combines with J gene TRBJ2-7; TRBD1 matches 7 bases. In germline, CDR1 is KGHSH, CDR2 LQKENI. Trimming took 6 bases from V and 5 from J; bases not matched to a gene: 7. The CDR3 extends over 13 amino acids. For the CDR3, the DNA is TGTGCCAGCTCGGCACAACAGGGGAACGAGCAGTACTTC. Translating gives CASSAQQGNEQYF.

The chain combines TRBV19 with TRBJ1-2; 7 bases match TRBD1. Germline lookup yields CDR1 LNHDA and CDR2 SQIVND (reference sequence). Trimming took 3 bases from V and 3 from J; bases not matched to a gene: 4. This CDR3 spans 14 amino acids. The CDR3 here is CASSIDRVHYGYTF. The CDR3 DNA reads TGTGCCAGTAGTATCGACAGGGTGCACTATGGCTACACCTTC. Full variable domain (rest looked up from reference TRBV19 and TRBJ1-2): DGGITQSPKYLFRKEGQNVTLSCEQNLNHDAMYWYRQDPGQGLRLIYYSQIVNDFQKGDIAEGYSVSREKKESFPLTVTSAQKNPTAFYLCASSIDRVHYGYTFGSGTRLTVV.

The chain employs TRBV28 and TRBJ1-1; TRBD1 is a possible D gene (6 bases). The CDR3 extends over 13 amino acids. V lost 7 bases and J 10 bases, leaving 19 bases between the germline ends. Germline V CDR1 and CDR2: MDHEN, SYDVKM. As DNA, the CDR3 is TGTGCCAGCATCTTCACCCCAGGGGCTGGAGCTTTCTTT. It yields the protein CASIFTPGAGAFF. The full variable domain, its missing parts supplied by reference TRBV28 and TRBJ1-1, is DVKVTQSSRYLVKRTGEKVFLECVQDMDHENMFWYRQDPGLGLRLIYFSYDVKMKEKGDIPEGYSVSREKKERFSLILESASTNQTSMYLCASIFTPGAGAFFGQGTRLTVV.

The genes are TRBV6-1 and TRBJ1-1, with 7 nucleotides matching TRBD1. Trimming at V came to 6 bases and at J to 0 bases, leaving 4 bases not matched to a gene. The CDR3 contains 14 residues. The V gene's germline CDR1 is MNHNS and CDR2 SASEGT. The CDR3 protein is CASRRGQVNTEAFF. The CDR3 DNA is TGTGCCAGCAGAAGAGGACAGGTGAACACTGAAGCTTTCTTT.

This rearrangement joins TRBV28 to TRBJ2-2; tentatively, D is TRBD1 (6 bases). CDR1 and CDR2 from the germline V gene are MDHEN and SYDVKM. Trimming pared 8 bases from V and 3 bases from J, leaving 13 bases between. The CDR3 has 14 amino acids. The CDR3 DNA is TGTGCCAGCCTGAGAGGGGGAGACACCGGGGAGCTGTTTTTT. Its translation: CASLRGGDTGELFF.